These T cell receptor beta chains were read from a single sample in a study of T cell repertoires in aging, cancer and after chemotherapy. One entry per CDR3 protein, called by TCRdb with MiXCR from the multiplex PCR reads. The sample lists approximately 1,200 distinct CDR3 sequences, approximately 24% occurring once. Material for sequencing was blood. The receptors were sampled from a human donor with a solid tumor. Each CDR3 is given with its conserved first and last residue. A D gene is named only where the DNA matches it firmly. A clone size is listed for some rows: how often the clone was seen (once, few, many), or a class if it is expanded.

size,V,J,D,DNA,CDR3
NA,TRBV5-1,TRBJ2-3,TRBD2,TGCGCCAGCAGCGAAGGACTAGCGCCAGATACGCAGTATTTT,CASSEGLAPDTQYF
NA,TRBV5-5,TRBJ1-3,NA,TGTGCCAGCAGCCAGGGGAGGGGTACTGGAAACACCATATATTTT,CASSQGRGTGNTIYF
NA,TRBV14,TRBJ2-5,TRBD2,TGTGCCAGCAGCCCCGCTCGACTAGCGGGGACCCAGTACTTC,CASSPARLAGTQYF
NA,TRBV6-4,TRBJ2-1,TRBD2,TGTGCCAGCAGTGAGAATAGCGGGGGGTACAATGAGCAGTTCTTC,CASSENSGGYNEQFF
medium-sized,TRBV5-6,TRBJ2-1,TRBD2,TGTGCCAGCAGCTTATATCTAGCGGGAGGAGGGAATGAGCAGTTCTTC,CASSLYLAGGGNEQFF
NA,TRBV7-2,TRBJ1-1,NA,TGTGCCAGCAGCCAAGGAATTGACATTAGTGAAGCTTTCTTT,CASSQGIDISEAFF
NA,TRBV18,TRBJ2-2,NA,TGTGCCAGCTCACCGCCGGGGGCGAGGTCCGGGGAGCTGTTTTTT,CASSPPGARSGELFF
NA,TRBV18,TRBJ2-7,TRBD1,TGTGCCAGCTCACCACGACAGGGGACCTACGAGCAGTACTTC,CASSPRQGTYEQYF
large,TRBV6-1,TRBJ2-5,TRBD2,TGTGCCAGCAGTGATACTAGCGGGGGGGGTGAGACCCAGTACTTC,CASSDTSGGGETQYF
NA,TRBV4-2,TRBJ2-5,TRBD2,TGTGCCAGCAGCCTCTTGACTAGCGGGGGGGGGACAGAGACCCAGTACTTC,CASSLLTSGGGTETQYF
large,TRBV30,TRBJ2-3,NA,TGTGCCAGGAGTATAGGAGGGGGCGAGACAGATACGCAGTATTTT,CARSIGGGETDTQYF
medium-sized,TRBV7-2,TRBJ2-3,NA,TGTGCCAGCAGCTACCGTCAGGGGGGAGATACGCAGTATTTT,CASSYRQGGDTQYF
medium-sized,TRBV7-2,TRBJ1-6,NA,TGTGCCAGCAGCTTAATGGCGAGGGTGAGGTCACCCCTCCACTTT,CASSLMARVRSPLHF
few,TRBV7-2,TRBJ1-6,NA,TGTGCCAGCAGCTTGGTACGAAGGGACCTCCACTTT,CASSLVRRDLHF
few,TRBV20-1,TRBJ2-7,TRBD1,TGCAGTGCTAGTTCCGACAGGGATTCCGAGCAGTACTTC,CSASSDRDSEQYF
few,TRBV14,TRBJ2-5,TRBD1,TGTGCCAGCAGCCAAGAAGTTGGGACAGGCCAAGAGACCCAGTACTTC,CASSQEVGTGQETQYF
few,TRBV7-9,TRBJ2-7,TRBD1,TGTGCCAGCAGCTTATTGGGGGACAGAGCCTACGAGCAGTACTTC,CASSLLGDRAYEQYF
few,TRBV30,TRBJ1-4,TRBD1,TGTGCCTGGAGGCCGGGACAGGGGGCATCTAATGAAAAACTGTTTTTT,CAWRPGQGASNEKLFF
medium-sized,TRBV6-4,TRBJ2-2,NA,TGTGCCAGCAGTGACGGGACAAACACCGGGGAGCTGTTTTTT,CASSDGTNTGELFF
large,TRBV15,TRBJ2-2,TRBD2,TGTGCCACGCAGCTAGCGGGAGCTTGGGTCACCGGGGAGCTGTTTTTT,CATQLAGAWVTGELFF
large,TRBV29-1,TRBJ2-7,NA,TGCAGCGTCGGACCGGGCTACGAGCAGTACTTC,CSVGPGYEQYF
large,TRBV29-1,TRBJ1-5,TRBD1,TGCAGCCCGTCGAGACCCGACAGGGTCAATCAGCCCCAGCATTTT,CSPSRPDRVNQPQHF
few,TRBV20-1,TRBJ1-5,TRBD1,TGCAGTGCAACCGACAGGGTTTATCAGCCCCAGCATTTT,CSATDRVYQPQHF
few,TRBV19,TRBJ1-6,NA,TGTGCCACCTGGGGGAGTTATAATTCACCCCTCCACTTT,CATWGSYNSPLHF
medium-sized,TRBV12-3/TRBV12-4,TRBJ2-7,TRBD1,TGTGCCAGCAGGGTCAAGGGGGCGCGGGAGCAGTACTTC,CASRVKGAREQYF
NA,TRBV19,TRBJ2-3,TRBD2,TGTGCCAGTAGTCCTAGGGGTAGGGGCCTAGCGGGATTCCGAGATACGCAGTATTTT,CASSPRGRGLAGFRDTQYF
large,TRBV30,TRBJ2-7,TRBD1,TGTGCCTGGATGGGCCCGGGCAGGGGGAGCTACGAGCAGTACTTC,CAWMGPGRGSYEQYF
NA,TRBV6-5,TRBJ2-3,NA,TGTGCCAGCAGTTACTCCACTAGTACAGATAAGCAGTATTTT,CASSYSTSTDKQYF